This T cell receptor beta chain comes out of a study of Graves' ophthalmopathy and Graves' hyperthyroidism. Study conclusions and caveats: A majority of expanded thyroid clonotypes exceeding 0.001 frequency were likewise present in blood.

Of note for this clonotype: Its antigen is as yet unknown.

The authors amplified TCR beta CDR3 regions from RNA transcripts. Scientists carried out first-round RT-PCR using HTBI primers and then a second-round multiplex PCR. One entry per CDR3 protein results from TCRdb running MiXCR on the multiplex PCR reads. The sample carries some 1.1 million distinct CDR3 sequences, roughly two fifths recorded once. The V and J ends lost 7 bases and 6 bases, in that order; junction bases with no gene match: 15. The germline V gene has CDR1 SGDLS and CDR2 YYNGEE. This CDR3 has 15 amino acids. In this cohort, patients with other autoimmune diseases, uncontrolled infections, pregnancy or lactation were excluded. The diagnosis was founded upon clinical symptoms, serum thyroxine, TRAb, thyroid ultrasound and orbital computed tomography.

This clonotype was sampled from an adult man with Graves' hyperthyroidism. The source material was peripheral blood or thyroid tissue (not recorded which). J is TRBJ1-1 and V is TRBV9; TRBD1 matches 7 bases. The CDR3 DNA is TGTGCCAGCTTTTCCAGGCAGGGGGAATTCGCTGAAGCTTTCTTT. This codes for CASFSRQGEFAEAFF. Filled out from reference TRBV9 and TRBJ1-1, the complete variable domain reads DSGVTQTPKHLITATGQRVTLRCSPRSGDLSVYWYQQSLDQGLQFLIQYYNGEERAKGNILERFSAQQFPDLHSELNLSSLELGDSALYFCASFSRQGEFAEAFFGQGTRLTVV.